Following are 10 T cell receptor beta chains from one sample sequenced in a study of CXCR3-negative and CXCR3-positive naive CD8 T cells. UMI-tagged TRB cDNA libraries were built via 5' RACE. TCRdb re-called the 5' RACE reads and catalogs CDR3 proteins one per entry, DNA excluded. The sample data list some 67,000 distinct CDR3 sequences. Sequenced input: naive CXCR3- CD8+ T cells from blood. Subset: CD45RO-CCR7+CD27+CD95- naive CD8+ T cells lacking CXCR3 (TNR3-). These receptors came from a human donor in good health. Some clones in this sample may be carry-over from other donors' samples.

The rearrangement links TRBV20-1 to TRBJ2-3; TCRdb designates TRBD2, a call that cannot be tested without DNA. The germline CDR1 and CDR2 sequences are DFQATT and SNEGSKA (reference sequence). The CDR3 is 15 amino acids. The CDR3 loop reads CSASSGEARGDTQYF.

The V and J genes are TRBV20-1 and TRBJ2-1. The CDR3 is 14 amino acids. Germline V CDR1 and CDR2: DFQATT, SNEGSKA (reference sequence). The CDR3 reads CSAIGLSSYNEQFF.

V is TRBV29-1 and J is TRBJ2-7; checking the TCRdb D call of TRBD1 is not possible without DNA. The CDR3 length is 14 residues. Germline CDR1 is SQVTM and CDR2 is ANQGSEA. The CDR3 spells CSARGGTSSYEQYF.

CDR3 amino acids: CASSLSGTPQFF. The rearrangement joins TRBV5-6 to TRBJ2-1; TCRdb proposes TRBD2, but this gene call is untestable without DNA. This CDR3 spans 12 amino acids. CDR1 is SGHDT and CDR2 is YYEEEE in the germline V gene. The full variable domain, its missing parts supplied by reference TRBV5-6 and TRBJ2-1, is DAGVTQSPTHLIKTRGQQVTLRCSPKSGHDTVSWYQQALGQGPQFIFQYYEEEERQRGNFPDRFSGHQFPNYSSELNVNALLLGDSALYLCASSLSGTPQFFGPGTRLTVL.

V usage is TRBV11-3 and J usage is TRBJ1-2; TCRdb's D call of TRBD1 is untestable without DNA. The CDR3 contains 16 residues. Germline CDR1 SGHNT, CDR2 YENEEA. The CDR3 sequence is CASSSRDEPYNYGYTF.

The chain recombines TRBV12-3 or TRBV12-4 with TRBJ1-2; TCRdb's D call, TRBD1, is unchecked because there is no DNA. CDR3 length: 14 residues. CDR3 sequence: CASSDRDARNGYTF.

The CDR3 loop reads CASWRVGVNTEAFF. The chain uses TRBV5-5 and TRBJ1-1. The CDR3 contains 14 residues. CDR1 is SGHKS and CDR2 is YYEKEE in the germline V gene (reference sequence).

V usage is TRBV12-3 or TRBV12-4 and J usage is TRBJ2-1; TCRdb designates TRBD2, a call that cannot be tested without DNA. CDR3 size: 16 residues. CDR3 protein: CASSRGGYAPHNEQFF.

The rearrangement links TRBV21-1 to TRBJ1-1; the TCRdb D gene call, TRBD1, has no DNA to confirm it. TRBV21-1 is a pseudogene. The length of the CDR3 is 16 residues. The CDR3 sequence: CASSKEGGAANTEAFF.

This rearrangement joins TRBV29-1 to TRBJ2-2; the TRBD2 assignment by TCRdb is unverifiable without DNA. CDR3 length: 16 residues. The germline CDR1 and CDR2 sequences are SQVTM and ANQGSEA. CDR3 sequence reads: CSVEGLGKRARGELFF.